These 19 T cell receptor beta chains originate from one sample sequenced in a study of cytomegalovirus exposure and HLA in healthy donors. The PCR contained 60 Vbeta and 13 Jbeta primers. Clones were read by immunoSEQ multiplex PCR, and TCRdb kept only the in-frame ones, dropping some. The data show over 150,000 clones, with roughly 80% seen just once and roughly 10% held by the top ten. Input material: PBMCs. These receptors were obtained from a man aged 45-60 years in good health and CMV-seropositive.

This clone was observed once. The chain employs TRBV6-1 and TRBJ1-5, with 11 bases fitting TRBD1. Germline trimming cut 6 bases from V and 1 base from J; bases unmatched to any gene: 2. This CDR3 comprises 15 residues. Germline lookup yields CDR1 MNHNS and CDR2 SASEGT. The DNA for the CDR3 is TGTGCCAGCAGAGGACAGGGGGCGAGCAATCAGCCCCAGCATTTT. Translating it yields CASRGQGASNQPQHF.

The V call is TRBV6-5, the J call TRBJ1-1; TRBD1 matches at 8 bases. The CDR3 consists of 14 residues. J lost 4 bases, V lost 5 bases, and 6 bases had no gene match. Germline V CDR1 and CDR2: MNHEY, SVGAGI. The DNA of the CDR3 is TGTGCCAGCAGTGCCCAACAGGGGGGCACTGAAGCTTTCTTT. Amino acid sequence: CASSAQQGGTEAFF.

The genes are TRBV28 and TRBJ1-6, with a tentative D call TRBD1 (5 bases). Per the germline V gene, CDR1 is MDHEN and CDR2 is SYDVKM. The CDR3 consists of 15 residues. V lost 2 bases to trimming and J lost 10 bases, with 15 bases between them. CDR3 protein: CASSLGQGYRSPLHF. CDR3 bases: TGTGCCAGCAGTTTAGGTCAGGGTTATCGATCACCCCTCCACTTT.

The chain has TRBV5-4 and TRBJ1-1; perhaps TRBD1 as D (6 bases). V was shortened by 3 bases and J by 1 base, with 13 bases between the two germline ends. Germline V gene data show CDR1 as SGHNT and CDR2 as YYREEE (reference sequence). The CDR3 covers 15 residues. The chain's CDR3 is CASSSYRVGNTEAFF. CDR3 nucleotide sequence: TGTGCCAGCAGCTCTTACAGGGTCGGGAACACTGAAGCTTTCTTT.

CDR3 region: CASSLAGGHEQYF. As DNA, the CDR3 is TGTGCCAGCAGCTTAGCGGGAGGGCACGAGCAGTACTTC. The chain couples TRBV7-2 to TRBJ2-7; 7 bases match TRBD2. From germline, CDR1 is SGHTA and CDR2 FQGNSA. Trimming at V came to 0 bases and at J to 5 bases, leaving 1 base not matched to a gene. This CDR3 is 13 amino acids long.

V and J are TRBV18 and TRBJ2-7; D remains unclear. Trimming took off 2 bases at V and 2 bases at J, with 10 bases between the two ends. The CDR3 has 14 amino acids. The germline CDR1 and CDR2 sequences are KGHSH and LQKENI. In DNA, the CDR3 is TGTGCCAGCTCACCAAGTGACACCACCTACGAGCAGTACTTC. Amino acid sequence: CASSPSDTTYEQYF.

The V call is TRBV7-9, the J call TRBJ2-5, with 7 bases matching TRBD1. The last part of the DNA fits TRBJ2-7 better; the J call may be wrong. CDR1 SEHNR and CDR2 FQNEAQ come from the germline V gene (reference sequence). This CDR3 spans 14 amino acids. CDR3 sequence reads: CASRRDSLKYEQYF. The CDR3 nucleotides are TGTGCCAGCCGCCGGGACAGCCTAAAGTACGAGCAGTACTTC.

This chain joins TRBV27 and TRBJ2-5; the D gene is possibly TRBD2 (6 bases). The J call may be mistaken, given a closer DNA end match to TRBJ2-7. CDR3 length equals 14 residues. Germline V lookup: CDR1 MNHEY, CDR2 SMNVEV (reference sequence). CDR3 region: CASSFSSEPYEQYF. The CDR3 DNA is TGTGCCAGCAGTTTCTCTAGCGAGCCCTACGAGCAGTACTTC.

The chain couples TRBV7-8 to TRBJ2-5, with D perhaps matching TRBD1 (6 bases). The CDR3 totals 14 residues. The germline gives CDR1 SGHVS, CDR2 FQNEAQ. The ends were cut back, 6 bases at V and 5 bases at J, with 16 bases in the middle. The CDR3 loop is CASSSTRGEETQYF. The CDR3 DNA sequence: TGTGCCAGCAGTTCGACCAGGGGCGAGGAGACCCAGTACTTC.

The chain is built from TRBV13 and TRBJ1-2; maybe TRBD1 (6 bases). V dropped 4 bases and J dropped 5 bases, with 20 bases sitting between them. This CDR3 contains 16 residues. Germline CDR1 reads PRHDT; CDR2 reads FYEKMQ (reference sequence). The CDR3 bases are TGTGCCAGCAGCTCCAGCCGGGACACCTGGAATTATGGCTACACCTTC. Translating it yields CASSSSRDTWNYGYTF. The entire variable domain, with the rest obtained from reference TRBV13 and TRBJ1-2, is as follows: AAGVIQSPRHLIKEKRETATLKCYPIPRHDTVYWYQQGPGQDPQFLISFYEKMQSDKGSIPDRFSAQQFSDYHSELNMSSLELGDSALYFCASSSSRDTWNYGYTFGSGTRLTVV.

The V and J genes are TRBV7-9 and TRBJ2-3; D is unclear. The ends were cut back, 5 bases at V and 10 bases at J, with 7 bases in the middle. The CDR3 is 10 residues long. Germline-derived CDR1 and CDR2 are SEHNR and FQNEAQ (reference sequence). The CDR3 sequence: CASSRGSQYF. CDR3 DNA sequence: TGTGCCAGCAGCCGAGGCTCGCAGTATTTT.

This chain links TRBV7-9 with TRBJ1-1, with no clear D. Germline CDR1 and CDR2: SEHNR and FQNEAQ (reference sequence). Trimming left V 3 bases short and J 0 bases short, with 8 bases between. The CDR3 runs 14 residues. In DNA, the CDR3 is TGTGCCAGCAGCTTGCGGGAGGTGAACACTGAAGCTTTCTTT. Protein product: CASSLREVNTEAFF.

The chain uses TRBV4-1 and TRBJ2-7; D remains unclear. This CDR3 is built from 13 residues. The germline V and J ends were trimmed by 1 base and 1 base, with 5 bases remaining between them. Germline CDR1 and CDR2: MGHRA and YSYEKL. The CDR3 region has the DNA TGCGCCAGCAGCCAAGTTCCTTCCTACGAGCAGTACTTC. Its protein is CASSQVPSYEQYF.

The chain is built from TRBV4-3 and TRBJ2-2; 9 nucleotides agree with TRBD2. Germline V gives CDR1 LGHNA, CDR2 YSLEER. The ends lost 0 bases at V and 1 base at J; junction bases unmatched: 6. The CDR3 contains 18 residues. CDR3 in DNA: TGCGCCAGCAGCCAAGAATATCTGACTAGCGGGAACACCGGGGAGCTGTTTTTT. Its translation: CASSQEYLTSGNTGELFF.

This clone showed up just once. The rearrangement joins TRBV11-3 to TRBJ2-7, with 8 bases lining up with TRBD1. The CDR3 has 15 residues. Germline values: CDR1 SGHNT, CDR2 YENEEA. V shed 2 bases, J shed 2 bases, and the junction held 5 bases outside the gene matches. CDR3: CASSLFSTGAYEQYF. For the CDR3, the DNA is TGTGCCAGCAGCTTATTCTCGACAGGGGCCTACGAGCAGTACTTC.

This chain connects TRBV5-4 to TRBJ2-3; D is perhaps TRBD2 (5 bases). The V and J ends lost 4 bases and 6 bases respectively, with 21 bases between them. This CDR3 is 16 amino acids long. Germline V lookup: CDR1 SGHNT, CDR2 YYREEE (reference sequence). CDR3 coding DNA: TGTGCCAGCAGCGCGCCCGGGGTTCTGAGTACCGATACGCAGTATTTT. Its protein product is CASSAPGVLSTDTQYF.

The chain employs TRBV10-3 and TRBJ2-7, with 8 nucleotides matching TRBD2. CDR1 and CDR2 from the germline V gene are ENHRY and SYGVKD. This CDR3 has 13 residues. The V segment lost 5 bases and the J segment 2 bases; nucleotides outside the gene matches: 2. The CDR3 sequence: CAISLAGPYEQYF. CDR3 in DNA: TGTGCCATCAGTTTAGCGGGGCCCTACGAGCAGTACTTC.

Only a few counts were recorded for this clone. The gene calls are TRBV28 and TRBJ1-2, with 8 bases aligning to TRBD1. The CDR3 consists of 15 residues. In germline, CDR1 is MDHEN, CDR2 SYDVKM. Unmatched junction bases numbered 9, after V lost 5 bases and J lost 4 bases. Here the CDR3 reads CASSPGDRTGYGYTF. DNA for the CDR3: TGTGCCAGCAGTCCAGGGGACAGGACGGGCTATGGCTACACCTTC.

This chain uses TRBV5-1 with TRBJ1-3; 8 bases align to TRBD1. The V segment lost 3 bases and the J segment 8 bases; nucleotides outside the gene matches: 4. From germline, CDR1 is SGHRS and CDR2 YFSETQ. This CDR3 spans 13 amino acids. CDR3 amino acids: CASSSATGDTIYF. For the CDR3, the DNA is TGCGCCAGCAGCTCGGCGACAGGGGACACCATATATTTT.